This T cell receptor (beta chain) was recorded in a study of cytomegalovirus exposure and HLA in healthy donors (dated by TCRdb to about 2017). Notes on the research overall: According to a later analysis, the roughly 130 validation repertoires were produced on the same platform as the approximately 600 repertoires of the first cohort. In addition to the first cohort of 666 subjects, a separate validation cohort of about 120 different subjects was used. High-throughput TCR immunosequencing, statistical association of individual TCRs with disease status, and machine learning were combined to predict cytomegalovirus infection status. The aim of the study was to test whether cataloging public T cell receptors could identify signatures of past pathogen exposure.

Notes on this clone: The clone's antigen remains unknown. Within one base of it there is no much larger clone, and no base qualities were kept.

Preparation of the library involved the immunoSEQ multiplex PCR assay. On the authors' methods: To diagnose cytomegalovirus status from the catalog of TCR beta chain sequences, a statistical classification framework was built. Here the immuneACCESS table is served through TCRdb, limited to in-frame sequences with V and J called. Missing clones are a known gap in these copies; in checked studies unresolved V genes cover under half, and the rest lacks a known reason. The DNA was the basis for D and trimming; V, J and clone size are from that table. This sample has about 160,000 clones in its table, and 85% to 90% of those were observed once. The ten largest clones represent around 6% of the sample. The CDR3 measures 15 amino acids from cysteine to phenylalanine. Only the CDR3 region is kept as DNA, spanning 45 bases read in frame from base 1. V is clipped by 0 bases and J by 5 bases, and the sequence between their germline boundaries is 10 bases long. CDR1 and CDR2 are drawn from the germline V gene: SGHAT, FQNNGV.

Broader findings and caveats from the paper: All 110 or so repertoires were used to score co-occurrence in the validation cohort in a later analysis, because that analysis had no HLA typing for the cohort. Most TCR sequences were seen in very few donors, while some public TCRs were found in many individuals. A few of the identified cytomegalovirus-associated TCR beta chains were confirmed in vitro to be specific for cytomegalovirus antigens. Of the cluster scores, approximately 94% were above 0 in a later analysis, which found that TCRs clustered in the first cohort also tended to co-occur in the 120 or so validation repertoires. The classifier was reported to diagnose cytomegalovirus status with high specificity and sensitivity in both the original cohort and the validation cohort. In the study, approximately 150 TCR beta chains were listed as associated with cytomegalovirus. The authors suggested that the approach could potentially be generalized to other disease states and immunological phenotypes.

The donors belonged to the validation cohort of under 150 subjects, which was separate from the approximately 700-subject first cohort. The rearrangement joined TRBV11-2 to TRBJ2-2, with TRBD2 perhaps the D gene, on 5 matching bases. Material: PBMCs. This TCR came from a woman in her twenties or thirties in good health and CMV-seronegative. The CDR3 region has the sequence CASSLDPQRTGELFF. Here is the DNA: TGTGCCAGCAGCTTAGACCCCCAGCGGACCGGGGAGCTGTTTTTT. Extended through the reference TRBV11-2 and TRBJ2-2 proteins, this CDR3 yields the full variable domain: EAGVAQSPRYKIIEKRQSVAFWCNPISGHATLYWYQQILGQGPKLLIQFQNNGVVDDSQLPKDRFSAERLKGVDSTLKIQPAKLEDSAVYLCASSLDPQRTGELFFGEGSRLTVL.